Below, 3 T cell receptor beta chains from the same sample are listed, as sequenced in a study of PD-L1 blockade in urothelial cancer. Some clones are missing from TCRdb's copy, which holds only in-frame ones; the method was immunoSEQ multiplex PCR. The repertoire holds about 19,000 clones, with around 83% as singletons. The time point here: peripheral blood 6 weeks after treatment start. The sequencing used PBMCs, collected around atezolizumab (anti-PD-L1) treatment. These TCRs come from a man between 50 and 59 years old with urothelial cancer.

This chain joins TRBV6-1 and TRBJ2-7; TRBD1 aligns across 7 bases. The CDR3 covers 13 residues. V was pared by 1 base and J by 3 bases, with 0 bases of the junction left unmatched. Germline V gene lookup returns CDR1 MNHNS and CDR2 SASEGT. Here the CDR3 reads CASSEGDSYEQYV. The CDR3 nucleotides read TGTGCCAGCAGTGAAGGGGACAGCTACGAGCAGTACGTC.

V and J are TRBV6-5 and TRBJ2-5; 12 bases agree with TRBD2. Germline-derived CDR1 and CDR2 are MNHEY and SVGAGI. The CDR3 length is 14 residues. J gave up 4 bases and V 7 bases, and 4 bases lay outside the gene matches. The CDR3 coding sequence is TGTGCCAGCACCCGACTAGCGGGGGCAGAGACCCAGTACTTC. Translated: CASTRLAGAETQYF.

This chain links TRBV14 with TRBJ2-5, with D maybe TRBD1 (6 bases). Germline-derived CDR1 and CDR2 are SGHDN and FVKESK. CDR3 length equals 15 residues. V was pared by 0 bases and J by 0 bases, with 8 bases between. This CDR3 reads CASSQDRGYQETQYF. CDR3 nucleotides: TGTGCCAGCAGCCAAGACAGGGGCTACCAAGAGACCCAGTACTTC. Variable domain in full (rest from reference TRBV14 and TRBJ2-5): EAGVTQFPSHSVIEKGQTVTLRCDPISGHDNLYWYRRVMGKEIKFLLHFVKESKQDESGMPNNRFLAERTGGTYSTLKVQPAELEDSGVYFCASSQDRGYQETQYFGPGTRLLVL.